This is a list of T cell receptor beta chains from one sample in a study of glioma-infiltrating T cells. TCRdb reprocessed the multiplex PCR reads via MiXCR and lists one record per CDR3 protein. The table includes 300,000 to 400,000 distinct CDR3 sequences, around 38% detected once. The sequencing input was glioma tissue, nonneoplastic brain tissue, or PBMCs (not recorded which). These receptors all come from a human donor with low-grade glioma or glioblastoma, undergoing nonglioma brain surgery, or in good health (not recorded which). Both conserved end residues are part of each CDR3. The D gene is left open where the match is weak. Only part of the rows carry a size: once, few, many, or a class if the clone is expanded.

size	D	V	J	CDR3	DNA
-	TRBD1	TRBV7-3	TRBJ1-1	CASSRHDRDRNTEAFF	TGTGCCAGCAGCCGACACGACCGGGACAGAAACACTGAAGCTTTCTTT
-	TRBD1	TRBV2	TRBJ2-2	CASRTGGNSGELFF	TGTGCCAGCCGGACAGGGGGGAATTCCGGGGAGCTGTTTTTT
-	-	TRBV19	TRBJ1-5	CASSIDRGGAQPQHF	TGTGCCAGTAGTATAGATCGGGGGGGCGCGCAGCCCCAGCATTTT
once	-	TRBV7-2	TRBJ2-3	CASSFGRASTDTQYF	TGTGCCAGCAGCTTCGGCAGGGCCAGCACAGATACGCAGTATTTT
many	-	TRBV4-1	TRBJ2-7	CASSQESGDSYEQYF	TGCGCCAGCAGCCAAGAGTCGGGGGACTCCTACGAGCAGTACTTC
many	-	TRBV27	TRBJ2-7	CASSSETYEQYF	TGTGCCAGCAGTTCGGAAACCTACGAGCAGTACTTC
-	-	TRBV20-1	TRBJ1-5	CSAPPGGRMGNQPQHF	TGCAGTGCTCCCCCCGGCGGCAGAATGGGCAATCAGCCCCAGCATTTT
few	TRBD2	TRBV6-5	TRBJ2-2	CASSYSRASGSPGELFF	TGTGCCAGCAGTTACTCTAGGGCTAGCGGTAGCCCCGGGGAGCTGTTTTTT
few	TRBD1	TRBV3-1	TRBJ2-1	CASSQFRGSLGNEQFF	TGTGCCAGCAGCCAATTCAGGGGGAGCCTTGGGAATGAGCAGTTCTTC
-	-	TRBV7-6	TRBJ2-7	CASSLDLRYEQYF	TGTGCCAGCAGCTTAGACCTGCGCTACGAGCAGTACTTC
many	TRBD1	TRBV27	TRBJ2-3	CASTPGTGSRTDTQYF	TGTGCCAGCACCCCGGGGACAGGTTCACGCACAGATACGCAGTATTTT
-	-	TRBV28	TRBJ2-7	CASSSSRQFSYEEYF	TGTGCCAGCAGTTCCTCGCGACAGTTCTCCTACGAGGAGTACTTC
-	-	TRBV29-1	TRBJ1-1	CSVGKRNTEAFF	TGCAGCGTTGGGAAACGGAACACTGAAGCTTTCTTT
many	-	TRBV27	TRBJ1-2	CASSLKANYGYTF	TGTGCCAGCAGCCTAAAAGCTAACTATGGCTACACCTTC
few	TRBD1	TRBV14	TRBJ1-1	CASSQVPGQGKVNTEAFF	TGTGCCAGCAGCCAGGTCCCGGGACAGGGTAAAGTGAACACTGAAGCTTTCTTT
many	-	TRBV6-2/TRBV6-3	TRBJ2-7	CASSYPVTPSGYEQYF	TGTGCCAGCAGTTACCCTGTGACCCCCAGCGGCTACGAGCAGTACTTC
-	TRBD1	TRBV29-1	TRBJ1-5	CSAASGQGSHQPQHF	TGCAGCGCGGCGAGCGGACAGGGATCCCATCAGCCCCAGCATTTT
-	TRBD2	TRBV7-2	TRBJ2-3	CASAAGREVTDTQYF	TGTGCCAGCGCCGCCGGGCGGGAGGTTACAGATACGCAGTATTTT
-	-	TRBV27	TRBJ1-2	CASSLEGGRSYCYTF	TGTGCCAGCAGTTTAGAGGGGGGAAGAAGCTATTGCTACACCTTC
-	TRBD1	TRBV6-5	TRBJ2-3	CASSYTGGEGDGQYF	TGTGCCAGCAGTTACACAGGGGGCGAGGGAGATGGGCAGTATTTT
many	-	TRBV7-2	TRBJ2-5	CASSLRLGEQETQYF	TGTGCCAGCAGCTTACGGTTGGGGGAGCAAGAGACCCAGTACTTC
once	-	TRBV12-3/TRBV12-4	TRBJ2-1	CASSLFKFSFYNEQFF	TGTGCCAGCAGTTTATTCAAGTTTAGCTTCTACAATGAGCAGTTCTTC
few	TRBD2	TRBV19	TRBJ2-1	CASSYGTSGVNEQFF	TGTGCCAGTAGTTACGGGACTAGCGGGGTCAATGAACAGTTCTTC
-	TRBD2	TRBV19	TRBJ2-7	CASSDAASGNYEQYF	TGTGCCAGTAGCGACGCGGCTAGCGGGAATTACGAGCAGTACTTC
many	-	TRBV6-1	TRBJ1-4	CASSEDSGGEKLFF	TGTGCCAGCAGTGAGGACAGCGGGGGCGAAAAACTGTTTTTT
once	TRBD1	TRBV6-6	TRBJ1-5	CASSYYPGTGVYSNQPQHF	TGTGCCAGCAGTTACTACCCCGGGACAGGGGTGTATAGCAATCAGCCCCAGCATTTT
-	TRBD1	TRBV27	TRBJ2-2	CAGTANTGELFF	TGTGCCGGGACAGCGAACACCGGGGAGCTGTTTTTT
few	-	TRBV2	TRBJ2-3	CASIQYTDTQYF	TGTGCCAGCATCCAGTACACAGATACGCAGTATTTT
few	-	TRBV7-9	TRBJ2-1	CASSFWSGASYNEQFF	TGTGCCAGCAGCTTTTGGAGCGGAGCTTCCTACAATGAGCAGTTCTTC
few	-	TRBV20-1	TRBJ2-1	CSARDPSMDEQFF	TGCAGTGCTAGAGATCCCAGCATGGATGAGCAGTTCTTC
-	-	TRBV7-2	TRBJ1-2	CASSLVSRGYGYAF	TGTGCCAGCAGCTTGGTCTCCAGGGGCTATGGCTACGCCTTC
once	-	TRBV4-2	TRBJ2-7	CASSQDPGGPYEQYF	TGTGCCAGCAGCCAAGATCCTGGTGGCCCCTACGAGCAGTACTTC
-	-	TRBV6-2/TRBV6-3	TRBJ1-5	CAAKFNSNQPQHF	TGTGCCGCGAAATTTAATAGCAATCAGCCCCAGCATTTT
-	TRBD2	TRBV20-1	TRBJ2-1	CSADVGLVGRGSTDNEQFF	TGCAGTGCCGACGTTGGACTAGTCGGAAGAGGCTCTACTGATAATGAGCAGTTCTTC
many	-	TRBV25-1	TRBJ1-2	CASSEGALNYGYTF	TGTGCCAGCAGTGAAGGGGCACTAAACTATGGCTACACCTTC
-	-	TRBV7-6	TRBJ2-1	CASSWTAYNKQFF	TGTGCCAGCAGCTGGACTGCTTACAATAAGCAGTTCTTC
-	-	TRBV4-2	TRBJ1-4	CASSFLPTNEKLFF	TGTGCCAGCAGCTTTCTCCCCACAAATGAAAAACTGTTTTTT